The 23 T cell receptor beta chains listed next were all sequenced from one sample in a study of OX40 agonist ivuxolimab in advanced cancers. Clones were sequenced by immunoSEQ multiplex PCR, and TCRdb holds only the in-frame ones, with some missing. The data show over 75,000 clones, about 89% seen once. The source was CD4+ or CD8+ T cells sorted from blood, collected in a trial of the OX40 agonist ivuxolimab. The receptors originated from an adult with an advanced solid tumor such as melanoma, head and neck, liver or kidney cancer.

The gene calls are TRBV10-3 and TRBJ1-1; no clear D. CDR3 length: 13 amino acids. V was pared by 11 bases and J by 0 bases, with 13 bases between. CDR1 ENHRY and CDR2 SYGVKD come from the germline V gene. The CDR3 loop reads CALREQLNTEAFF. CDR3 bases: TGTGCCCTACGGGAGCAGCTGAACACTGAAGCTTTCTTT.

The J gene is TRBJ2-7, the V gene TRBV5-4; TRBD2 agrees at 12 bases. The CDR3 loop spans 15 amino acids. The V and J ends lost 3 bases and 2 bases, in that order; junction bases with no gene match: 3. In germline, CDR1 is SGHNT, CDR2 YYREEE (reference sequence). CDR3 residues: CASSWLAGGPYEQYF. CDR3 sequence (DNA): TGTGCCAGCAGCTGGCTAGCGGGAGGGCCCTACGAGCAGTACTTC.

The chain carries TRBV5-6 and TRBJ1-1; tentative D call: TRBD1 (5 bases). CDR1 and CDR2 (germline): SGHDT, YYEEEE. This CDR3 spans 15 amino acids. V was trimmed by 4 bases and J by 8 bases, leaving 21 bases between them. The CDR3 is CASSRAWDGQKEAFF. CDR3 nucleotides: TGTGCCAGCAGCCGCGCGTGGGACGGTCAAAAGGAAGCTTTCTTT. The entire variable domain, with the rest obtained from reference TRBV5-6 and TRBJ1-1, is as follows: DAGVTQSPTHLIKTRGQQVTLRCSPKSGHDTVSWYQQALGQGPQFIFQYYEEEERQRGNFPDRFSGHQFPNYSSELNVNALLLGDSALYLCASSRAWDGQKEAFFGQGTRLTVV.

This chain joins TRBV7-2 and TRBJ2-7; 7 bases fit TRBD1. Germline V lookup: CDR1 SGHTA, CDR2 FQGNSA. With V trimmed by 5 bases and J by 7 bases, 14 bases remained unmatched. CDR3 length: 15 residues. DNA for the CDR3: TGTGCCAGCAGCATCGGGACAGTTATTACAGAAGAGCAGTACTTC. This gives the protein CASSIGTVITEEQYF.

The chain employs TRBV6-6 and TRBJ2-7, with TRBD1 matching over 9 bases. CDR3 size: 12 residues. J was trimmed by 4 bases and V by 10 bases; bases with no gene match: 5. Germline assignment: CDR1 MNHNY and CDR2 SVGAGI (reference sequence). CDR3 nucleotides: TGTGCCACCTCCGGGACAGGGTACGAGCAGTACTTC. Amino acid sequence: CATSGTGYEQYF.

The CDR3 sequence: CASSSGGATNTEAFF. The DNA for the CDR3 is TGTGCCAGCAGCTCCGGTGGGGCAACGAACACTGAAGCTTTCTTT. J is TRBJ1-1 and V is TRBV7-9; D might be TRBD1 (5 bases). V was clipped by 4 bases and J by 1 base, with 13 bases between them. The CDR3 totals 15 residues. Per germline, CDR1 SEHNR and CDR2 FQNEAQ (reference sequence).

Worth noting for this clone: A read error may explain this, as a much larger clone is one base away. Additional DNA sequences in this sample encode the identical CDR3. The chain recombines TRBV9 with TRBJ2-2, with 8 bases fitting TRBD1. Trimming cost V 4 bases and J 1 base; bases outside gene matches: 3. The CDR3 contains 15 residues. From germline, CDR1 is SGDLS and CDR2 YYNGEE. This chain's CDR3 is CASSPGTGNTGELFF. As DNA, the CDR3 is TGTGCCAGCAGCCCCGGGACAGGGAACACCGGGGAGCTGTTTTTT.

The chain joins TRBV6-6 to TRBJ1-2, with a possible D match to TRBD1 (6 bases). The CDR3 contains 12 residues. V lost 6 bases to trimming and J lost 5 bases, with 10 bases between them. Germline lookup yields CDR1 MNHNY and CDR2 SVGAGI (reference sequence). The CDR3 DNA reads as TGTGCCAGCAGGCGTCAGGGGTATGGCTACACCTTC. It codes for CASRRQGYGYTF.

This clone was counted between two and nine times. The chain employs TRBV7-9 and TRBJ1-2; D remains unclear. Germline CDR1 is SEHNR and CDR2 is FQNEAQ (reference sequence). The CDR3 has 13 residues. Trimming pared 5 bases from V and 1 base from J, leaving 8 bases between. CDR3 sequence (DNA): TGTGCCAGCAGCCCAGACGGTAACTATGGCTACACCTTC. As protein: CASSPDGNYGYTF.

The J gene is TRBJ2-3, the V gene TRBV4-2; 11 nucleotides align to TRBD2. CDR3 length equals 18 residues. CDR1 and CDR2 (germline): LGHNA, YNFKEQ. Trimming took 1 base from V and 2 from J; bases not matched to a gene: 8. The chain's CDR3 is CASSQGLGTSGYTDTQYF. For the CDR3, the DNA is TGTGCCAGCAGCCAAGGGCTCGGGACTAGCGGATACACAGATACGCAGTATTTT.

The chain recombines TRBV5-4 with TRBJ2-7, with D maybe TRBD1 (6 bases). Trimming shortened V by 4 bases and J by 6 bases, and 8 bases separated the two germline ends. From germline, CDR1 is SGHNT and CDR2 YYREEE (reference sequence). This CDR3 region has 11 residues. This CDR3 is CASSARGEQYF. CDR3 DNA sequence: TGTGCCAGCAGCGCCAGGGGCGAGCAGTACTTC.

J is TRBJ1-2 and V is TRBV18; no firm D call. V was shortened by 0 bases and J by 5 bases, with 13 bases between the two germline ends. Germline V gene lookup returns CDR1 KGHSH and CDR2 LQKENI. The CDR3 is 15 amino acids. CDR3 in DNA: TGTGCCAGCTCACCACCCCAGGTTCGGGTTTATGGCTACACCTTC. It yields the protein CASSPPQVRVYGYTF. The full variable domain, its missing parts supplied by reference TRBV18 and TRBJ1-2, is NAGVMQNPRHLVRRRGQEARLRCSPMKGHSHVYWYRQLPEEGLKFMVYLQKENIIDESGMPKERFSAEFPKEGPSILRIQQVVRGDSAAYFCASSPPQVRVYGYTFGSGTRLTVV.

This clone appeared a few times. The chain combines TRBV27 with TRBJ2-1, with a weak D call TRBD2 (7 bases). The germline V gene has CDR1 MNHEY and CDR2 SMNVEV (reference sequence). CDR3 length equals 13 residues. V was pared by 7 bases and J by 8 bases, with 15 bases between. The CDR3 sequence is CASTWRGGYEQFF. DNA for the CDR3: TGTGCCAGCACCTGGAGGGGGGGCTATGAGCAGTTCTTC.

The rearrangement uses TRBV6-1 and TRBJ1-5; D remains ambiguous. Trimming left V 4 bases short and J 3 bases short, with 13 bases between. Germline CDR1 and CDR2: MNHNS and SASEGT. The CDR3 is 15 amino acids. This CDR3 reads CASSVQQLLNQPQHF. In DNA, the CDR3 is TGTGCCAGCAGTGTCCAACAGCTCCTCAATCAGCCCCAGCATTTT.

The chain links TRBV6-6 to TRBJ2-3; D unclear. The CDR3 is 11 amino acids. In germline, CDR1 is MNHNY, CDR2 SVGAGI (reference sequence). The germline V and J ends were trimmed by 7 bases and 5 bases, with 7 bases remaining between them. The CDR3, as DNA: TGTGCCAGCACCTATGGAGATACGCAGTATTTT. Translated: CASTYGDTQYF.

The rearrangement uses TRBV19 and TRBJ2-3; maybe TRBD2 (5 bases). Germline loops: CDR1 LNHDA, CDR2 SQIVND (reference sequence). There are 18 residues in the CDR3. V was clipped by 6 bases and J by 1 base, with 23 bases between them. As DNA, the CDR3 is TGTGCCAGTAGAACGGGGTGGAAAAGGGTTTCTGGCACAGATACGCAGTATTTT. Translation gives CASRTGWKRVSGTDTQYF.

The J gene is TRBJ1-2, the V gene TRBV14; possibly TRBD1 for D (6 bases). Germline CDR1 SGHDN, CDR2 FVKESK. This CDR3 has 15 amino acids. The ends were cut back, 4 bases at V and 3 bases at J, with 15 bases in the middle. DNA of the CDR3: TGTGCCAGCAGCCCCAGCGACAGGCCTCACTATGGCTACACCTTC. Protein: CASSPSDRPHYGYTF.

This chain links TRBV27 with TRBJ1-1; D ambiguous. There are 11 residues in the CDR3. Deletions cut 6 bases from V and 4 bases from J, with 6 bases between. Germline-derived CDR1 and CDR2 are MNHEY and SMNVEV (reference sequence). The CDR3 loop is CASREGTEAFF. The DNA of the CDR3 is TGTGCCAGCAGGGAGGGCACTGAAGCTTTCTTT.

V is TRBV28 and J is TRBJ2-7; TRBD1 matches at 8 bases. Looked up from germline, CDR1 is MDHEN and CDR2 is SYDVKM. The CDR3 runs to 14 residues. Trimming removed 6 bases from V and 0 bases from J; junction bases left unmatched: 4. The CDR3 DNA follows: TGTGCCAGCAGCAGTGACAGGGGCTCCTACGAGCAGTACTTC. Translating it yields CASSSDRGSYEQYF.

The chain couples TRBV20-1 to TRBJ1-2; D is unresolved. There are 11 residues in the CDR3. Germline V CDR1 and CDR2: DFQATT, SNEGSKA (reference sequence). Trimming took 1 base from V and 12 from J, leaving 12 bases between them. CDR3 DNA: TGCAGTGCTAGAGGCGGACCCTGGGACACCTTC. Translating gives CSARGGPWDTF.

V gene TRBV11-2 combines with J gene TRBJ2-7; TRBD1 aligns across 9 bases. CDR3 length equals 16 residues. CDR1 SGHAT and CDR2 FQNNGV come from the germline V gene. V was pared by 5 bases and J by 4 bases, with 12 bases of the junction left unmatched. The CDR3 spells CASSPSPGQGFYEQYF. CDR3 in DNA: TGTGCCAGCAGCCCTAGCCCGGGACAGGGCTTTTACGAGCAGTACTTC. The full variable domain, rest sourced from reference TRBV11-2 and TRBJ2-7, is EAGVAQSPRYKIIEKRQSVAFWCNPISGHATLYWYQQILGQGPKLLIQFQNNGVVDDSQLPKDRFSAERLKGVDSTLKIQPAKLEDSAVYLCASSPSPGQGFYEQYFGPGTRLTVT.

With respect to this clone: The junction and the germline gene differ at one end; a read error may be behind it. V gene TRBV7-7 combines with J gene TRBJ2-7; D might be TRBD1 (5 bases). The CDR3 is 13 amino acids. Germline values: CDR1 SSHAT, CDR2 FNYEAQ (reference sequence). The CDR3 DNA sequence: TGTGCTAGCAGCTTATCGGTCAGGGCCGAGCAGTACTTC. This translates into CASSLSVRAEQYF.

Concerning this clone: Other DNA sequences within the sample encode an identical CDR3. The genes are TRBV27 and TRBJ2-2; D not resolved. The CDR3 contains 13 residues. Trimming left V 2 bases short and J 3 bases short, with 4 bases between. Germline V CDR1 and CDR2: MNHEY, SMNVEV (reference sequence). The CDR3 loop is CASSLTHTGELFF. The CDR3 DNA sequence: TGTGCCAGCAGTTTAACTCACACCGGGGAGCTGTTTTTT.